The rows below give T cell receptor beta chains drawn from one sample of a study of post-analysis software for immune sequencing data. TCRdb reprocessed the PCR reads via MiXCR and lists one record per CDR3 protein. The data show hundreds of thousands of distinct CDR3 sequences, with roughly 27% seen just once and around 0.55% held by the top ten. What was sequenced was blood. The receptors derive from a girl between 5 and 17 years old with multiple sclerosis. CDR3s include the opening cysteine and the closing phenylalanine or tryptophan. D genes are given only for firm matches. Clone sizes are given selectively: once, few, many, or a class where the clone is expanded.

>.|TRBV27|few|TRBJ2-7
TGTGCCAGCAGTCCATCAGTCGGGACACAAACCTACGAGCAGTACTTC
CASSPSVGTQTYEQYF
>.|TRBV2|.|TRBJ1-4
TGTGCCAGCAGTGAACCAGGTCGGGAAAAACTGTTTTTT
CASSEPGREKLFF
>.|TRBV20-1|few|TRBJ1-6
TGCAGTGCTATGAACAGGGCCGGTTCACCCCTCCACTTT
CSAMNRAGSPLHF
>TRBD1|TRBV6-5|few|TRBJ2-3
TGTGCCAGCAGTTACACGCGGGACAGGGTTGGAGATACGCAGTATTTT
CASSYTRDRVGDTQYF
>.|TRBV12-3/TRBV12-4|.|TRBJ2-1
TGTGCCAGCAGCACGACTAACAATGAGCAGTTCTTC
CASSTTNNEQFF
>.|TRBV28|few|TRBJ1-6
TGTGCCAGCACCCCCTGGGGCGGTGATTCACCCCTCCACTTT
CASTPWGGDSPLHF
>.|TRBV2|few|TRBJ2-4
TGTGCCAGCAGTGGAAAAGCGTACCAGTTCTCGCGGTACTTC
CASSGKAYQFSRYF
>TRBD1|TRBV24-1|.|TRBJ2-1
TGTGCCACCAGTGTGGCCCGACGGACAGGGGGCAATGAGCAGTTCTTC
CATSVARRTGGNEQFF
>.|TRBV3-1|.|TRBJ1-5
TGTGCCAGCAGCCAAGGCAACAGGGCGGACCAGCCCCAGCATTTT
CASSQGNRADQPQHF
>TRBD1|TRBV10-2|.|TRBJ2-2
TGCGCCAGCAGTGAGGGGCGGACAGGGGACACCGGGGAGCTGTTTTTT
CASSEGRTGDTGELFF
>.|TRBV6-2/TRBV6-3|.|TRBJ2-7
TGTGCCAGCAGACTCCCGGACGGAGCCTGGGGGGCCTACGAGCAGTACTTC
CASRLPDGAWGAYEQYF
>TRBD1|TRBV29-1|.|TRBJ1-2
TGCAGCGTTGACGATGGGACAGAGCCCTACACCTTC
CSVDDGTEPYTF
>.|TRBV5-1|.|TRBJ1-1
TGCGCCAGCAGCTGGCGCGCCGGGGGCGCGGACACTGAAGCTTTCTTT
CASSWRAGGADTEAFF
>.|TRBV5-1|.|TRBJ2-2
TGCGCCAGCGGATCCAACACCGGGGAGCTGTTTTTT
CASGSNTGELFF
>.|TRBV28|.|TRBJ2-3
TGTGCCAGCAGTTTATGGGACCGCCTATACAGGTCCAGCACAGATACGCAGTATTTT
CASSLWDRLYRSSTDTQYF
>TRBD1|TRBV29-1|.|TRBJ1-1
TGCAGCCTCTCCCCACGACAGGGGGCTTTTAAAGCTTTCTTT
CSLSPRQGAFKAFF
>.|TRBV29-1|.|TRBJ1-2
TGCAGCGTTGAAGGCGGGACACCAGTTAACTATGGCTACACCTTC
CSVEGGTPVNYGYTF
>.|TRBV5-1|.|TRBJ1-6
TGCGCCAGCAGCTTGGCCTCTCAATCGGGGGGGAATTCACCCCTCCACTTT
CASSLASQSGGNSPLHF
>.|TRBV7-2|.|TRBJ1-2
TGTGCCAGCAACTACCCCGCAGGACGTGATAATGGGTACACCTTC
CASNYPAGRDNGYTF